The sequence of this T cell receptor beta chain was determined in a study of shared clonotypes between healthy human individuals. Study-level points and caveats: With few donors, the genetic and exposure-history diversity represented was limited.

V lost 5 bases to trimming and J lost 3 bases; unmatched junction nucleotides: 6. Germline CDR1 reads SGHVS; CDR2 reads FQNEAQ. This CDR3 has 16 residues. The run depth of the assay was deep. Sequencing was performed with immunoSEQ multiplex PCR; in TCRdb, only in-frame clones are kept and a portion is missing. Of about 450,000 clones in the sample, 79% are singletons; the top ten hold about an eighth. A remark on this clone: Antigen unknown.

The unsorted samples had around 86 million PBMCs used for genomic DNA. Sample: PBMCs. The sequence came from a woman between 35 and 50 years old in good health. Some clones in this sample may be carry-over from other donors' samples. This rearrangement joins TRBV7-8 to TRBJ1-4, with TRBD1 identical over 10 bases. CDR3: CASSKDRGLPNEKLFF. CDR3 sequence (DNA): TGTGCCAGCAGCAAAGACAGGGGGCTACCTAATGAAAAACTGTTTTTT.